This T cell receptor beta chain was obtained from a study of blood T cells in healthy people across ages. A sample-barcoded 5' primer and a J-beta primer mix were used in a second PCR of roughly 6 to 11 cycles. TCRdb ran MiXCR on the 5' RACE reads and lists one entry per CDR3 protein. The table records roughly 680,000 distinct CDR3 sequences, more than 45% of them present only once. They isolated at least 7 million PBMCs from each sample. The CDR3 runs to 16 residues. CDR1 is SGDLS, CDR2 YYNGEE, per germline. The origin of this receptor is a woman aged 80 or over in good health. The chain carries TRBV9 and TRBJ2-4; TRBD1 matches at 11 bases. The J call may be incorrect, as the DNA end agrees better with TRBJ2-7. Sequencing input: blood. For the CDR3, the DNA is TGTGCCAGCAGCGTAGGGAGGACAGGGGGCGGCTACGAGCAGTACTTC. Protein: CASSVGRTGGGYEQYF.